This entry lists 31 T cell receptor beta chains sequenced from one sample in a study of T cells in Graves' hyperthyroidism and ophthalmopathy. TCR beta CDR3 region amplification was performed from RNA transcripts. First-round RT-PCR targeting the TCR CDR3 was performed with the HTBI primer set. TCRdb re-analysed the multiplex PCR reads in MiXCR, keeping a single row per CDR3 protein. The profile shows more than 250,000 distinct CDR3 sequences, around 15% of them singletons. Source material: blood. The receptor source for this set is a woman between 45 and 65 years old with Graves' hyperthyroidism that later progressed to Graves' ophthalmopathy.

This clonotype was seen many times. The genes are TRBV7-2 and TRBJ1-5, with D uncertain. This CDR3 has 15 amino acids. Trimming cost V 5 bases and J 6 bases, with 17 bases left between them. Germline V gene data show CDR1 as SGHTA and CDR2 as FQGNSA. The CDR3 loop reads CASSPRSRSGQPQHF. CDR3 sequence (DNA): TGTGCCAGCAGCCCACGGAGCAGGTCAGGTCAGCCCCAGCATTTT.

This clonotype was seen ten or more times. The CDR3 DNA is TGTGCCAGCAGTTTACCCGGGACAGGGGGTGAAGCTTTCTTT. Amino acid sequence: CASSLPGTGGEAFF. The chain couples TRBV28 to TRBJ1-1; 11 nucleotides match TRBD1. Germline V gene lookup returns CDR1 MDHEN and CDR2 SYDVKM. The CDR3 spans 14 residues. Germline trimming cut 2 bases from V and 7 bases from J; bases unmatched to any gene: 3.

J is TRBJ2-1 and V is TRBV9, with 9 positions matching TRBD2. The germline V gene encodes CDR1 SGDLS and CDR2 YYNGEE. V dropped 4 bases and J dropped 2; count of bases not matched to a gene: 7. The CDR3 sequence is 16 residues long. The CDR3 region is CASSLMTSGAYNEQFF. Here the CDR3 DNA reads TGTGCCAGCAGCCTTATGACTAGCGGCGCCTACAATGAGCAGTTCTTC.

The chain carries TRBV7-2 and TRBJ2-3; 7 positions agree with TRBD1. The CDR3 runs 14 residues. CDR1 and CDR2 (germline): SGHTA, FQGNSA. V lost 5 bases to trimming and J lost 2 bases; unmatched junction nucleotides: 4. CDR3 in amino acids: CASSRDRYTDTQYF. CDR3 bases: TGTGCCAGCAGCAGGGACAGATACACAGATACGCAGTATTTT.

The chain uses TRBV5-5 and TRBJ2-1; no clear D gene. This CDR3 is 16 amino acids long. From germline, CDR1 is SGHKS and CDR2 YYEKEE (reference sequence). V shed 4 bases and J shed 8 bases, with 22 bases lying between them. CDR3 bases: TGTGCCAGCAGCCCCGAAGTAGTGATTATTGGCGATGAGCAGTTCTTC. Protein product: CASSPEVVIIGDEQFF.

The V call is TRBV2, the J call TRBJ1-2; D remains ambiguous. The CDR3 is 15 residues long. V was trimmed by 7 bases and J by 4 bases, leaving 19 bases between them. The germline CDR1 and CDR2 sequences are SNHLY and FYNNEI. The CDR3 nucleotides read TGTGCCAGCAATCAGAACAAGCAACTCATCTATGGCTACACCTTC. It is translated as CASNQNKQLIYGYTF.

This clonotype appeared many times. V usage is TRBV5-1 and J usage is TRBJ1-1, with unresolved D. In germline, CDR1 is SGHRS, CDR2 YFSETQ. V was trimmed by 2 bases and J by 7 bases, leaving 15 bases between them. The CDR3 is 14 residues long. The CDR3 sequence: CASSFQSDGREAFF. CDR3 in DNA: TGCGCCAGCAGCTTCCAATCCGACGGACGTGAAGCTTTCTTT. Using reference TRBV5-1 and TRBJ1-1 for the parts outside the CDR3, the full variable domain is KAGVTQTPRYLIKTRGQQVTLSCSPISGHRSVSWYQQTPGQGLQFLFEYFSETQRNKGNFPGRFSGRQFSNSRSEMNVSTLELGDSALYLCASSFQSDGREAFFGQGTRLTVV.

The table lists this clonotype with many counts. This chain joins TRBV11-2 and TRBJ2-2; tentatively, D is TRBD2 (5 bases). This CDR3 comprises 14 residues. The V gene lost 4 bases and the J gene lost 6 bases, with 12 bases spanning the gap. Germline CDR1 and CDR2: SGHAT and FQNNGV. CDR3 DNA sequence: TGTGCCAGCAGCTCGTACCGGGATTCCGGGGAGCTGTTTTTT. It is translated as CASSSYRDSGELFF. The complete variable domain, with remaining parts taken from reference TRBV11-2 and TRBJ2-2, reads EAGVAQSPRYKIIEKRQSVAFWCNPISGHATLYWYQQILGQGPKLLIQFQNNGVVDDSQLPKDRFSAERLKGVDSTLKIQPAKLEDSAVYLCASSSYRDSGELFFGEGSRLTVL.

This clonotype was detected a few times. V usage is TRBV6-1 and J usage is TRBJ2-3; D unclear. Germline-derived CDR1 and CDR2 are MNHNS and SASEGT. CDR3 length equals 11 residues. Trimming took off 3 bases at V and 7 bases at J, with 5 bases between the two ends. Written as DNA, the CDR3 is TGTGCCAGCAGTGAGGTATATACGCAGTATTTT. Protein: CASSEVYTQYF.

This clonotype was seen repeatedly, ten times or more. V is TRBV29-1 and J is TRBJ1-2; D is ambiguous. Germline CDR1 is SQVTM and CDR2 is ANQGSEA. Trimming removed 4 bases from V and 7 bases from J, with 10 bases in between. The CDR3 extends over 11 amino acids. Here the CDR3 DNA reads TGCAGCGTTGTCTTCGGGCGTGGCTACACCTTC. Translation gives CSVVFGRGYTF.

The chain carries TRBV5-1 and TRBJ1-1; D is ambiguous. V gave up 0 bases and J gave up 0 bases, with 9 bases separating them. CDR1 is SGHRS and CDR2 is YFSETQ in the germline V gene. The CDR3 loop spans 15 amino acids. CDR3 region: CASSLAGYMNTEAFF. The CDR3 region has the DNA TGCGCCAGCAGCTTGGCCGGGTACATGAACACTGAAGCTTTCTTT.

This clonotype was detected ten times or more. The V gene is TRBV18, the J gene TRBJ2-7; D gene unclear. CDR1 KGHSH and CDR2 LQKENI come from the germline V gene. Deletions cut 6 bases from V and 0 bases from J, with 12 bases between. This CDR3 contains 14 residues. CDR3 coding DNA: TGTGCCAGCTCCCCAACAAGTAACTCCTACGAGCAGTACTTC. This codes for CASSPTSNSYEQYF.

This clonotype has a count of ten or more. As DNA, the CDR3 is TGTGCCAGCAGCCTGACAGGGCCCCAGGGAGGCTACACCTTC. Translation gives CASSLTGPQGGYTF. The chain combines TRBV27 with TRBJ1-2; TRBD1 matches 7 bases. Trimming at V came to 6 bases and at J to 8 bases, leaving 12 bases not matched to a gene. CDR1 is MNHEY, CDR2 SMNVEV, per germline (reference sequence). This CDR3 is 14 amino acids long.

The V call is TRBV5-4, the J call TRBJ2-1; TRBD2 matches at 11 bases. The ends lost 5 bases at V and 5 bases at J; junction bases unmatched: 6. Per germline, CDR1 SGHNT and CDR2 YYREEE (reference sequence). The CDR3 length is 15 residues. CDR3 DNA sequence: TGTGCCAGCAGGGGGACTAGCGGATCGAACAATGAGCAGTTCTTC. This codes for CASRGTSGSNNEQFF. Full variable domain (missing parts from reference TRBV5-4 and TRBJ2-1): ETGVTQSPTHLIKTRGQQVTLRCSSQSGHNTVSWYQQALGQGPQFIFQYYREEENGRGNFPPRFSGLQFPNYSSELNVNALELDDSALYLCASRGTSGSNNEQFFGPGTRLTVL.

A single count supports this clonotype. Given a much more abundant clone one base away, this may be a read error. This sequence joins TRBV28 and TRBJ1-2; TRBD1 is a possible D gene (5 bases). Germline CDR1 is MDHEN and CDR2 is SYDVKM. The ends were cut back, 7 bases at V and 2 bases at J, with 17 bases in the middle. The CDR3 covers 15 residues. CDR3 nucleotides: TGTGCCAGCAATGGATGGTGGGGCAGGAACTATGGCTACACCTTC. Its translation: CASNGWWGRNYGYTF.

This clonotype has ten or more counts. This chain links TRBV12-3 or TRBV12-4 with TRBJ2-1; 11 bases align to TRBD2. V shed 3 bases, J shed 9 bases, and the junction held 4 bases outside the gene matches. CDR3 length: 14 residues. The CDR3 coding sequence is TGTGCCAGCAGTTTGGGTAGCGGGAGGGGTGAGCAGTTCTTC. Encoded protein: CASSLGSGRGEQFF.

The chain is built from TRBV7-8 and TRBJ2-5; 7 nucleotides line up with TRBD1. V lost 4 bases and J lost 1; bases outside the gene matches: 6. The CDR3 length is 15 residues. The germline gives CDR1 SGHVS, CDR2 FQNEAQ. The CDR3 spells CASSSQTGRQETQYF. The CDR3 DNA sequence: TGTGCCAGCAGCTCCCAGACAGGGCGCCAAGAGACCCAGTACTTC. Full variable domain (missing parts from reference TRBV7-8 and TRBJ2-5): GAGVSQSPRYKVAKRGQDVALRCDPISGHVSLFWYQQALGQGPEFLTYFQNEAQLDKSGLPSDRFFAERPEGSVSTLKIQRTQQEDSAVYLCASSSQTGRQETQYFGPGTRLLVL.

This clonotype occurred many times. This chain uses TRBV28 with TRBJ1-1, with D unresolved. The V end lost 6 bases, the J end lost 0 bases, and 8 bases lay between the germline ends. Germline V gene data show CDR1 as MDHEN and CDR2 as SYDVKM. The CDR3 length is 13 residues. In nucleotides, the CDR3 is TGTGCCAGCAGAGAGGCCGTGAACACTGAAGCTTTCTTT. Translated: CASREAVNTEAFF.

This clonotype was found many times. Germline is not matched at one junction end, which may reflect a read error. The chain has TRBV5-1 and TRBJ1-1; 7 positions agree with TRBD1. CDR3 size: 13 residues. The germline gives CDR1 SGHRS, CDR2 YFSETQ. As DNA, the CDR3 is TGCGCCAGCACCTTGAACGACAGGGATGAAGCTTTCTTT. Translating gives CASTLNDRDEAFF.

The chain carries TRBV9 and TRBJ1-5; D unclear. The V end was cut by 0 bases, the J end by 5 bases, with 6 bases between. This CDR3 has 13 residues. Germline V gene data show CDR1 as SGDLS and CDR2 as YYNGEE. The chain's CDR3 is CASSVAPHQPQHF. CDR3 DNA sequence: TGTGCCAGCAGCGTAGCTCCCCATCAGCCCCAGCATTTT. The whole variable domain, remainder taken from reference TRBV9 and TRBJ1-5, is DSGVTQTPKHLITATGQRVTLRCSPRSGDLSVYWYQQSLDQGLQFLIQYYNGEERAKGNILERFSAQQFPDLHSELNLSSLELGDSALYFCASSVAPHQPQHFGDGTRLSIL.

The chain has TRBV28 and TRBJ2-7, with 8 bases identical to TRBD2. This CDR3 is 17 amino acids long. V shed 4 bases and J 0 bases; nucleotides not matched to a gene: 11. Germline assignment: CDR1 MDHEN and CDR2 SYDVKM. CDR3 region: CASSSGGASGYSYEQYF. The CDR3 DNA reads as TGTGCCAGCAGTTCCGGGGGGGCTAGCGGGTACTCCTACGAGCAGTACTTC.

The chain couples TRBV10-3 to TRBJ1-5; D is perhaps TRBD1 (5 bases). Trimming took off 3 bases at V and 5 bases at J, with 11 bases between the two ends. The germline V gene encodes CDR1 ENHRY and CDR2 SYGVKD. The CDR3 covers 14 residues. This chain's CDR3 is CAISDEGLYQPQHF. DNA of the CDR3: TGTGCCATCAGTGATGAGGGGTTGTATCAGCCCCAGCATTTT.

This clonotype occurred many times. The chain employs TRBV11-2 and TRBJ1-3; D is possibly TRBD1 (5 bases). The V and J ends lost 2 bases and 4 bases respectively, with 15 bases between them. The germline CDR1 and CDR2 sequences are SGHAT and FQNNGV. The CDR3 loop spans 16 amino acids. The CDR3 DNA follows: TGTGCCAGCAGCTTACTACTGACAGCCGAAGGAAACACCATATATTTT. Protein sequence: CASSLLLTAEGNTIYF.

In its sample, this clonotype was seen many times. The CDR3 coding sequence is TGCAGCGTACACAGGGTTAACACTGAAGCTTTCTTT. Its translation is CSVHRVNTEAFF. This chain connects TRBV29-1 to TRBJ1-1; D is possibly TRBD1 (6 bases). The CDR3 length is 12 residues. Germline V gene data show CDR1 as SQVTM and CDR2 as ANQGSEA. Trimming removed 6 bases at V and 2 bases at J, with 10 bases between.

This clonotype was observed at least ten times. This chain uses TRBV2 with TRBJ2-7; D not certain. Trimming shortened V by 7 bases and J by 4 bases, and 8 bases separated the two germline ends. Germline CDR1 is SNHLY and CDR2 is FYNNEI. The CDR3 is made up of 11 amino acids. CDR3 nucleotide sequence: TGTGCCAGCACCTCCTTTTACGAGCAGTACTTC. Protein sequence: CASTSFYEQYF.

This clonotype occurred many times. The chain is built from TRBV13 and TRBJ2-1; no clear D. Germline loops: CDR1 PRHDT, CDR2 FYEKMQ (reference sequence). Trimming shortened V by 0 bases and J by 10 bases, and 7 bases separated the two germline ends. CDR3 length equals 12 residues. The CDR3 DNA is TGTGCCAGCAGCTTAGGGATGGGGGAGCAGTTCTTC. Amino acid sequence: CASSLGMGEQFF. The full variable domain, in which reference TRBV13 and TRBJ2-1 provide the parts outside the CDR3, is AAGVIQSPRHLIKEKRETATLKCYPIPRHDTVYWYQQGPGQDPQFLISFYEKMQSDKGSIPDRFSAQQFSDYHSELNMSSLELGDSALYFCASSLGMGEQFFGPGTRLTVL.

This chain uses TRBV28 with TRBJ1-2; 11 bases line up with TRBD1. Germline values: CDR1 MDHEN, CDR2 SYDVKM. This CDR3 is built from 18 residues. V was clipped by 6 bases and J by 2 bases; unmatched bases: 14. CDR3 coding DNA: TGTGCCAGCAGACTTGTAGGACAGGGGGCGCTTGCCAACTATGGCTACACCTTC. Protein product: CASRLVGQGALANYGYTF.

This clonotype was seen many times. Written as DNA, the CDR3 is TGTGCCAGCAGCTTAGGAAACGGTTTCTTCTCTGGAAACACCATATATTTT. Translation gives CASSLGNGFFSGNTIYF. The chain uses TRBV11-2 and TRBJ1-3; no clear D gene. Germline V gene sequence: CDR1 SGHAT, CDR2 FQNNGV. CDR3 length: 17 residues. The ends were cut back, 1 base at V and 0 bases at J, with 13 bases in the middle.

This clonotype was counted at least ten times. The CDR3 here is CASSPVGEGSPLHF. CDR3 sequence (DNA): TGCGCCAGCAGCCCGGTAGGGGAGGGCTCACCCCTCCACTTT. V usage is TRBV5-1 and J usage is TRBJ1-6; maybe TRBD1 (5 bases). This CDR3 region has 14 residues. V gave up 4 bases and J gave up 10 bases, with 15 bases separating them. The germline gives CDR1 SGHRS, CDR2 YFSETQ. Combining the CDR3 with reference TRBV5-1 and TRBJ1-6 gives the whole variable domain KAGVTQTPRYLIKTRGQQVTLSCSPISGHRSVSWYQQTPGQGLQFLFEYFSETQRNKGNFPGRFSGRQFSNSRSEMNVSTLELGDSALYLCASSPVGEGSPLHFGNGTRLTVT.

J is TRBJ2-2 and V is TRBV15; D ambiguous. The CDR3 is 17 residues long. Germline loops: CDR1 LNHNV, CDR2 YYDKDF (reference sequence). V was cut by 0 bases and J by 2 bases, with 13 bases left in between. CDR3 sequence (DNA): TGTGCCACCAGCAGAGATTTAGTAGGAAGAAACACCGGGGAGCTGTTTTTT. This codes for CATSRDLVGRNTGELFF. The complete variable domain, with remaining parts taken from reference TRBV15 and TRBJ2-2, reads DAMVIQNPRYQVTQFGKPVTLSCSQTLNHNVMYWYQQKSSQAPKLLFHYYDKDFNNEADTPDNFQSRRPNTSFCFLDIRSPGLGDTAMYLCATSRDLVGRNTGELFFGEGSRLTVL.

This rearrangement joins TRBV27 to TRBJ2-3; 9 bases are shared with TRBD1. The length of the CDR3 is 14 residues. CDR1 is MNHEY, CDR2 SMNVEV, per germline (reference sequence). J lost 4 bases, V lost 5 bases, and 4 bases had no gene match. CDR3 nucleotide sequence: TGTGCCAGCAGTGAGGGACAGGGCCCAGATACGCAGTATTTT. The encoded protein is CASSEGQGPDTQYF.